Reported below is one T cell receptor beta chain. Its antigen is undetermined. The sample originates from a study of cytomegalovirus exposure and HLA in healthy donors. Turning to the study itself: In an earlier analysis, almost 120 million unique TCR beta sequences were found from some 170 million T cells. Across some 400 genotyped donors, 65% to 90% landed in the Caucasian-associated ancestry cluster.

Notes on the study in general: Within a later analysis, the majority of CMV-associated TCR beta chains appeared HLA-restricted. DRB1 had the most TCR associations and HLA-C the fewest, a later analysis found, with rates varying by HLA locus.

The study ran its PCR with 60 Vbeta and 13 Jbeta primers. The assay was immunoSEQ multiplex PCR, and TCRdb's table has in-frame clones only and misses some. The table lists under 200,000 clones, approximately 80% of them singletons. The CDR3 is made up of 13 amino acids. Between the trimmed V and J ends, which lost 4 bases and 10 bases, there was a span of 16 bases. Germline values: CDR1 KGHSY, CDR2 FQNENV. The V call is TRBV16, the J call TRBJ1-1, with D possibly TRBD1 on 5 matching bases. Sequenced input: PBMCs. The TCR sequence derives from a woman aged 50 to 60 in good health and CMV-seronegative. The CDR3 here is CASSPRAGPGAFF. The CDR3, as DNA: TGTGCCAGCAGCCCTCGGGCGGGGCCTGGAGCTTTCTTT.